Listed here is a single TCR beta chain. Antigen unknown. Each CDR3 protein is one row after TCRdb ran MiXCR on the RT-PCR reads. This sample has 500,000 to 650,000 distinct CDR3 sequences, with approximately 7.6% found just once. The sample is drawn from a study of response to subunit inactivated influenza vaccine. The study's findings and limits: Seasonal influenza vaccination, on each occasion, was suggested by the authors to recruit few new T cells.

V lost 0 bases to trimming and J lost 6 bases, with 15 bases between them. Germline V gives CDR1 SGHTA, CDR2 FQGNSA. This CDR3 has 16 residues. The TCR comes from a man between 50 and 75 years old who received an inactivated influenza vaccine. The chain joins TRBV7-2 to TRBJ2-1; possibly TRBD2 for D (7 bases). Here the sequenced sample was PBMCs from blood, taken roughly 24 months after vaccination. CDR3 sequence reads: CASSLAIRGARNEQFF. The DNA of the CDR3 is TGTGCCAGCAGCTTAGCGATACGGGGGGCACGCAATGAGCAGTTCTTC. Combining the CDR3 with reference TRBV7-2 and TRBJ2-1 gives the whole variable domain GAGVSQSPSNKVTEKGKDVELRCDPISGHTALYWYRQSLGQGLEFLIYFQGNSAPDKSGLPSDRFSAERTGGSVSTLTIQRTQQEDSAVYLCASSLAIRGARNEQFFGPGTRLTVL.